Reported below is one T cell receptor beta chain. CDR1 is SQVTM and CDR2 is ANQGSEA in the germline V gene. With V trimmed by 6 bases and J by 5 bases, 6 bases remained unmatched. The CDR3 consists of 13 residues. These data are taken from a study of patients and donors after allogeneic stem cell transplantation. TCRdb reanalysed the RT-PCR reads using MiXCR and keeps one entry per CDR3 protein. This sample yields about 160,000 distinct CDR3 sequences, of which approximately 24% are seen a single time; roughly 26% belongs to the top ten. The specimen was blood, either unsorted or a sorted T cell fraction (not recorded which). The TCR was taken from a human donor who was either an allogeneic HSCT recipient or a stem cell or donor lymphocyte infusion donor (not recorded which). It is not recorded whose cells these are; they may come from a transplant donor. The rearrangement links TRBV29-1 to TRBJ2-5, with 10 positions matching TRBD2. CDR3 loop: CSVELAGRETQYF. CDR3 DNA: TGCAGCGTCGAACTAGCGGGGCGGGAGACCCAGTACTTC.